This entry features one T cell receptor (beta chain) sequence. The antigen remains undetermined. The read finishes 3 residues shy of the CDR3 end, and the germline J gene is used to complete it. The germline V gene encodes CDR1 GTSNPN and CDR2 SVGIG (reference sequence). The CDR3 is 14 amino acids. Trimming shortened V by 3 bases and J by 5 bases, and 14 bases separated the two germline ends. This record comes from a study of Tregs in tolerant kidney transplant recipients. Whole-study results and caveats: Expanding Tregs on activated donor B cells appeared to best identify donor-specific TCRbeta clones. Few patients were studied, so findings need validation in larger groups. Biological reproducibility was not directly addressed in this study.

Thawed PBMCs were FACS-sorted into unstimulated CD4+CD25+CD127- regulatory T cells, CD4+CD25- non-regulatory cells, CD4 and CD8 cells. TCRdb's table, derived via immunoSEQ multiplex PCR, lists solely in-frame clones and lacks some. Its table records roughly 48,000 clones. The source of this sequence is a human donor who received a combined kidney and bone marrow transplant. The input for sequencing was CD4+ T cells from blood, taken before the transplant. The chain links TRBV30 to TRBJ1-5, with no clear D. The DNA read from the CDR3 is TGTGCCTGGAGCGCAAGCATAGCGGATCAGCCC. It yields the protein CAWSASIADQP. The whole CDR3 is CAWSASIADQPQHF. The full variable domain, its missing parts supplied by reference TRBV30 and TRBJ1-5, is SQTIHQWPATLVQPVGSPLSLECTVEGTSNPNLYWYRQAAGRGLQLLFYSVGIGQISSEVPQNLSASRPQDRQFILSSKKLLLSDSGFYLCAWSASIADQPQHFGDGTRLSIL.